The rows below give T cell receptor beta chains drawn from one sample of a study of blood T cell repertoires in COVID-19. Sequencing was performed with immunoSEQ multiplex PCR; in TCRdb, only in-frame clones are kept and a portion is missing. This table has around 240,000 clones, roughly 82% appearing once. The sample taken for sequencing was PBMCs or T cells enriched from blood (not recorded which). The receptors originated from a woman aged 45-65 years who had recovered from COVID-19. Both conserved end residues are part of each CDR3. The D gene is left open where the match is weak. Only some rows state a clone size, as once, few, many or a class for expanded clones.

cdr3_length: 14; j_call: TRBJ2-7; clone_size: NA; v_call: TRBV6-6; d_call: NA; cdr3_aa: CASSSGYTSYEQYF
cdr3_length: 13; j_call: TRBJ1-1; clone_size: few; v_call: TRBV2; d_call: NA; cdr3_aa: CASGGQSYTEAFF
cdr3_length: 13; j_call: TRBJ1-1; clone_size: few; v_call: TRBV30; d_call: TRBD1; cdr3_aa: CAWTGQLNTEAFF
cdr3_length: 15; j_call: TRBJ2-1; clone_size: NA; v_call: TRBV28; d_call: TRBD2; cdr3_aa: CATLGLAGPWGEQFF
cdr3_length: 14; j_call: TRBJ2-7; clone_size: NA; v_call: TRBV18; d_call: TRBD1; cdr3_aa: CASSPSVGTGEQYF
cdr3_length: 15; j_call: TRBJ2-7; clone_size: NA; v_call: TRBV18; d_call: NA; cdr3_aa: CASSGGYSDSYEQYF
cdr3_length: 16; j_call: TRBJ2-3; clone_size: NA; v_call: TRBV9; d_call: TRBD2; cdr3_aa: CASILTGTSGTDTQYF
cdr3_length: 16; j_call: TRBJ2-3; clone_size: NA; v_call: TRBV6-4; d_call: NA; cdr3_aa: CASSEVGGDSTDTQYF
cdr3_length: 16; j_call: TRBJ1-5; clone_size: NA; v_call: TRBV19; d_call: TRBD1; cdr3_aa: CASRRTGGMGNQPQHF
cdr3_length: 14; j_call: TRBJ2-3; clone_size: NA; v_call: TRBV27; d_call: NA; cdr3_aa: CASSIREPTDTQYF
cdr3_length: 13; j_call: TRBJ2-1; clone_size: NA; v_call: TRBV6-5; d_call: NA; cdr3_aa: CASKGYRTNEQFF
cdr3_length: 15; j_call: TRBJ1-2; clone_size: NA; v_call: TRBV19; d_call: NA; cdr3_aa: CASSIQAGKGYGYTF
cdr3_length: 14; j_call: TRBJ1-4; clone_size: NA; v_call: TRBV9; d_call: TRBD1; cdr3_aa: CASSVGGTGEKLFF
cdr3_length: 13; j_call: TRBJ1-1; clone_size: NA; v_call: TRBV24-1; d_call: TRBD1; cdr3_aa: CATSVAGGTEAFF
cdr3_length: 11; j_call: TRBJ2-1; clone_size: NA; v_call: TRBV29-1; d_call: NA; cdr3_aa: CSATRGGEQFF
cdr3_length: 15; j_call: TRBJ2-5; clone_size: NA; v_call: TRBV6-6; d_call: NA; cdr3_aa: CASSVRLVGQETQYF
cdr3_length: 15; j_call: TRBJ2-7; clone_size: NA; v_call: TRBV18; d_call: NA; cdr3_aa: CASSESGTSLFEQYF
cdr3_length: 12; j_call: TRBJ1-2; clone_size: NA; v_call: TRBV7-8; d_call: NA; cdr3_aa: CASSLGGYGYTF
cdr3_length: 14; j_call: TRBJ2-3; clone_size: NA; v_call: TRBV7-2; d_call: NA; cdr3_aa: CASSFGGTADTQYF
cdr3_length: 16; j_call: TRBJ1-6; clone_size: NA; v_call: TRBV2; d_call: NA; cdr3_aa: CASSSRQTSYNSPLHF
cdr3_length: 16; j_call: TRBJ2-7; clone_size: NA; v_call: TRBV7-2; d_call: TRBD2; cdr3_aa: CASSSRTSGSSYEQYF
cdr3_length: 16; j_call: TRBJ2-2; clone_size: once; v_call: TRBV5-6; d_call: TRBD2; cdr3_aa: CASSFPGLAGTGELFF
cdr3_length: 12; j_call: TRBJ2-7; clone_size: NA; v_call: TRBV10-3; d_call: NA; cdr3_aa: CAISRDTYEQYF
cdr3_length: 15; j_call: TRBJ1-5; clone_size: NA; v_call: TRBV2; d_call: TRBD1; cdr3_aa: CASTPRTGGNQPQHF
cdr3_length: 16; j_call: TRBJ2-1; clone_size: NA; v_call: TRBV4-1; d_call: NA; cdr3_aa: CASSQLTSKTYNEQFF
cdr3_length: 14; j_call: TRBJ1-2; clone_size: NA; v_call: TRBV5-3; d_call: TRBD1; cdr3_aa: CARSPLGRGEGYTF
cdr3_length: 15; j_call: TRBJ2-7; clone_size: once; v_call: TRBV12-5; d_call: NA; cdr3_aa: CASGLGRGSTYEQYF
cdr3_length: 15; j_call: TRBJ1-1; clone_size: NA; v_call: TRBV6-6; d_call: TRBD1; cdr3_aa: CASRFTRGPGTEAFF
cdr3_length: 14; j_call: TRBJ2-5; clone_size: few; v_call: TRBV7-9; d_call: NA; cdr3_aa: CASSSVREQETQYF
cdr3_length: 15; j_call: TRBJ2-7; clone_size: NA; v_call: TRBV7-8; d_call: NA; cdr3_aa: CASSLAHRDTYEQYF
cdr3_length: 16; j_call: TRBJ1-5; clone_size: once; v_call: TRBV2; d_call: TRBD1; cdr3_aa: CASSEAVASGGQPQHF
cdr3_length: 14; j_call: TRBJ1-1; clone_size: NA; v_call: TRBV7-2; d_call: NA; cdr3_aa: CASIVGAGHTEAFF
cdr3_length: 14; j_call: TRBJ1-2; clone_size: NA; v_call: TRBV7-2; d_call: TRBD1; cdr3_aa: CASSLGTGARGYTF
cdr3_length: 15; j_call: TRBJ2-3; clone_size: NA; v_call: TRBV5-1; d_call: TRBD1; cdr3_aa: CASSPQGQRIDTQYF
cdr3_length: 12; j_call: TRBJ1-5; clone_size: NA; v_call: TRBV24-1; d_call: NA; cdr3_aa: CATSDKGQPQHF
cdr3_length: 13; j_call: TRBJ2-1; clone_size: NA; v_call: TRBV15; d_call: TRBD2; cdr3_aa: CATSRAREGEQFF
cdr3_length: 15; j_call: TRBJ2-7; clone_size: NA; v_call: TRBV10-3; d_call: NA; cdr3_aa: CAISESDRLSYEQYF
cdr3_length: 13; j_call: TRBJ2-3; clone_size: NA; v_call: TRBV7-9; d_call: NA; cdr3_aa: CASSSIGTDTQYF
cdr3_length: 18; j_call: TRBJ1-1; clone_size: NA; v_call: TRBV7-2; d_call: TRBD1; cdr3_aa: CASSKPGQVLYGLAEAFF
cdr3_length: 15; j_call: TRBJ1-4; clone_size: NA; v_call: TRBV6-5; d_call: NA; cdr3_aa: CASSYGDGSNEKLFF
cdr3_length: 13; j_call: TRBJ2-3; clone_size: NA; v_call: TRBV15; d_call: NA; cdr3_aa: CATRGPSTDTQYF
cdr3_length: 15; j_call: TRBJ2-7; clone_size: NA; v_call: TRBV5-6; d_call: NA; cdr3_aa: CASSLGSGHLYEQYF
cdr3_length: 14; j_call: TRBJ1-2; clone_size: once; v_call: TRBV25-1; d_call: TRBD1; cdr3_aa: CASSEQQGGYGYTF
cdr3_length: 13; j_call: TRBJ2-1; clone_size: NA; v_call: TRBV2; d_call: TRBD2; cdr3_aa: CASKATSFREQFF
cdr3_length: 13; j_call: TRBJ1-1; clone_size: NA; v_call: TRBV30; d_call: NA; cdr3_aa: CAWSEGLTTEAFF
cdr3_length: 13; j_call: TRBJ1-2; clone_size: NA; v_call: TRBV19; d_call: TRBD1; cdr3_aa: CASSIGTGYGYTF